This T cell receptor beta chain emerged from a study of CD8+ T cells in alopecia areata. About the study: Treated patients took oral tofacitinib at 5 to 10 mg twice daily. Study-wide results and caveats: Tofacitinib produced a significant decrease in scalp clonality and in expanded CD8+ clones among the top 100. Researchers report lesional scalp, most notably alopecia totalis/universalis, outstripped normal scalp in clonality. Researchers say the link of baseline CD8+ expansion to response remains uncertain, with one nonresponder.

Of note for this clone: Its matching antigen is unknown.

It was cDNA, reverse transcribed from extracted RNA, that served as the sequencing template. TCRdb keeps only in-frame clones here, not all; method: immunoSEQ multiplex PCR. Of just over 3,500 clones listed, 70% were seen once; the top ten hold 7% to 10%. Treatment reported: oral pan-JAK inhibitor, 5-10 mg twice daily. Both peripheral blood and punch biopsies of lesional scalp skin were obtained from patients who had alopecia areata. V shed 6 bases and J shed 4 bases, with 12 bases lying between them. This CDR3 contains 13 residues. Germline CDR1 reads MNHNS; CDR2 reads SASEGT. This specimen consisted of skin, obtained at week 24, from a patient treated with tofacitinib. V usage is TRBV6-1 and J usage is TRBJ1-2; D uncertain. The TCR comes from a human donor with alopecia areata. Written as DNA, the CDR3 is TGTGCCAGCAGGGGAGACTCCCCCTATGGCTACACCTTC. Its translation is CASRGDSPYGYTF.